The rows below give T cell receptor beta chains drawn from one sample of a study of T cells in Graves' hyperthyroidism and ophthalmopathy. TCRdb used MiXCR to reprocess the multiplex PCR reads, holding one entry per CDR3 protein. Among tens of thousands of distinct CDR3 sequences listed, roughly 51% were seen once. The sequenced sample consisted of peripheral blood or thyroid tissue (not recorded which). All receptors come from a man aged 18 to 30 with Graves' hyperthyroidism. CDR3s include the opening cysteine and the closing phenylalanine or tryptophan. The D gene is left open where the match is weak. Clone size is given for some rows only: seen once, a few or many times, or a class if the clone is expanded.

V	J	D	size	DNA	CDR3
TRBV7-2	TRBJ2-5	TRBD2	-	TGTGCCAGCAGCACCGGACTAGCGCGACAAGAGACCCAGTACTTC	CASSTGLARQETQYF
TRBV11-2	TRBJ2-7	TRBD1	once	TGTGCCAGCAGCTTAATGGCGGGACAGGGAGGCTACGAGCAGTACTTC	CASSLMAGQGGYEQYF
TRBV15	TRBJ1-1	-	-	TGTGCCACCAGCAGAGCTCGACGGAACACTGAAGCTTTCTTT	CATSRARRNTEAFF
TRBV2	TRBJ1-1	-	many	TGTGCCAGCAGTGGTGGCAGGGCTTCTGAAGCTTTCTTT	CASSGGRASEAFF
TRBV7-9	TRBJ2-5	TRBD1	-	TGTGCCAGCAGCCGAAGGGGGCCGGAGACCCAGTACTTC	CASSRRGPETQYF
TRBV11-2	TRBJ2-3	-	many	TGTGCCAGCAGCTTTTCTCCCATCCCAAGCACAGATACGCAGTATTTT	CASSFSPIPSTDTQYF
TRBV7-2	TRBJ2-3	-	many	TGTGCCAGCAGCCATAACTACCAAACCACAGATACGCAGTATTTT	CASSHNYQTTDTQYF
TRBV7-2	TRBJ2-5	-	-	TGTGCCAGCGGGGGACCTCAAGAGACCCAGTACTTC	CASGGPQETQYF
TRBV30	TRBJ2-3	TRBD1	-	TGTGCCTGGAGTGACCACAGGGGACATACGCAGTATTTT	CAWSDHRGHTQYF
TRBV2	TRBJ1-5	TRBD1	-	TGTGCCAGCAGAGGAGGGACAGGGGTTCAGCCCCAGCATTTT	CASRGGTGVQPQHF
TRBV7-9	TRBJ1-1	TRBD1	-	TGTGCCAGCAGTGCAGGGGGTGACACTGAAGCTTTCTTT	CASSAGGDTEAFF
TRBV29-1	TRBJ2-6	TRBD1	-	TGCAGCGTCTCAGGGGGCGACGTCCTGACTTTC	CSVSGGDVLTF
TRBV29-1	TRBJ1-1	-	-	TGCAGCGTTAACAGAGCAGAGAACACTGAAGCTTTCTTC	CSVNRAENTEAFF
TRBV7-3	TRBJ1-3	-	many	TGTGCCAGCAGCTTAGGGGGAGGCTCTGGAAACACCATATATTTT	CASSLGGGSGNTIYF
TRBV6-2/TRBV6-3	TRBJ2-2	-	many	TGTGCCAGCAGATATCGACACCACACCGGGGAGCTGTTTTTT	CASRYRHHTGELFF
TRBV10-3	TRBJ1-1	-	many	TGTGCCACCGAGCCGGGGGACAAAGTAGGGCTGGACACTGAAGCTTTCTTT	CATEPGDKVGLDTEAFF
TRBV7-9	TRBJ2-5	-	-	TGTGCCAGCAGCTTCGCTGAGGAGACCCAGTACTTC	CASSFAEETQYF
TRBV5-5	TRBJ2-5	TRBD1	many	TGTGCCAGCAGCACAAGCCAGGGACAGGGGCACGAGACCCAGTACTTC	CASSTSQGQGHETQYF
TRBV7-9	TRBJ2-5	TRBD1	many	TGTGCCAGCAGCTTAATGGGACAGGGGGAAGAGACCCAGTACTTC	CASSLMGQGEETQYF
TRBV15	TRBJ1-2	-	-	TGTGCCACCAGCAGAGATCGTGGAGGCTATGGCTACACCTTC	CATSRDRGGYGYTF
TRBV6-1	TRBJ2-5	TRBD1	-	TGTGCCAGCACGGGACAGGGGGCGCGGGAGACCCAGTACTTC	CASTGQGARETQYF
TRBV6-6	TRBJ2-7	TRBD1	many	TGTGCCAGCAGTAACCCGGGACAGGCGTTTTTGTCCTACGAGCAGTACTTC	CASSNPGQAFLSYEQYF
TRBV9	TRBJ1-6	TRBD1	many	TGTGCCAGCAGCTTCTCCGGGACAGGGGATTCACCCCTCCACTTT	CASSFSGTGDSPLHF
TRBV4-2	TRBJ1-6	-	-	TGTGCCAGCAGCCAAGAGTCGGGCACCAGCTCCTATAGTTCACCCCTCCACTTT	CASSQESGTSSYSSPLHF
TRBV20-1	TRBJ1-1	-	-	TGCAGTGGTAAACAGAGGAACACTGAAGCTTTCTTT	CSGKQRNTEAFF
TRBV10-3	TRBJ1-1	-	-	TGTGCCATCAGTGAGTCGCAAGGGAAGGCTTTCTTT	CAISESQGKAFF
TRBV14	TRBJ1-6	-	-	TGTGCCAGCAGCCAGAGAGAGGACACGGCGATTCGGCCCCTCCACTTT	CASSQREDTAIRPLHF
TRBV10-2	TRBJ2-7	-	-	TGCGCCAGCAGCCAAGTAGGCCAGGGTGCCGAGCAGTACTTC	CASSQVGQGAEQYF
TRBV2	TRBJ1-3	TRBD1	-	TGTGCCAGCAGTGGGGGACAGCCAGGAAACACCATATATTTT	CASSGGQPGNTIYF
TRBV15	TRBJ2-7	TRBD2	-	TGTGCCACCAGCAGAGAGGGACTAGCGGGCAATTTTGGGCAGTACTTC	CATSREGLAGNFGQYF
TRBV6-1	TRBJ1-1	-	-	TGTGCCAGCAGTCCCCGACCGAAGAACACTGAAGCTTTCTTT	CASSPRPKNTEAFF
TRBV7-9	TRBJ2-7	-	-	TGTGCCAGCAGCTTAGGAGGCAGGGGCTACGAGCAGTACTTC	CASSLGGRGYEQYF
TRBV5-6	TRBJ2-2	-	many	TGTGCCAGCAGCTTGGGTGTTCCCCCCAGAGGGGAGCTGTTTTTT	CASSLGVPPRGELFF
TRBV7-2	TRBJ1-4	-	-	TGTGCCAGCAGCTTACGGGGAGGAAAAAAAAAACTGTTTTTT	CASSLRGGKKKLFF
TRBV20-1	TRBJ2-2	-	-	TGCAGTGCTACGTCGTTGACTAACACCGGGGAGCTGTTTTTT	CSATSLTNTGELFF
TRBV10-3	TRBJ2-5	-	-	TGTGCCATCAGTGCCGGGACGGAGACCCAGTACTTC	CAISAGTETQYF
TRBV29-1	TRBJ1-3	-	medium-sized	TGCAGCGTTGAAGATCGGGGAACGAGCTCTGGAAACACCATATATTTT	CSVEDRGTSSGNTIYF
TRBV20-1	TRBJ2-5	TRBD2	few	TGCAGTGCTTCCGGGACTAGCGGGATGAGGACCCAGTACTTC	CSASGTSGMRTQYF
TRBV11-2	TRBJ1-5	TRBD1	-	TGTGCCAGCAGCTCGACAGGGGGTATTGGCAATCAGCCCCAGCATTTT	CASSSTGGIGNQPQHF
TRBV2	TRBJ2-7	-	-	TGTGTCAGCAGTGAAGCGCTTCCTTTGGACGAGCAGTACTTC	CVSSEALPLDEQYF
TRBV15	TRBJ2-5	-	once	TGTGCCACCAGCAGAGACCAGGAGGGGACAAGGTACCAAGAGACCCAGTACTTC	CATSRDQEGTRYQETQYF
TRBV25-1	TRBJ1-6	TRBD1	-	TGTGCCAGCAGTGCCACAGGGGGTGGTAATTCACCCCTCCACTTT	CASSATGGGNSPLHF